This T cell receptor beta chain was documented in a study of T-cell reconstitution after alpha-beta-depleted transplantation in children listed by TCRdb under 2016. For context, the study as a whole: Using TCR repertoire profiling, the study quantitatively followed how T-cell immune reconstitution unfolded in children after TCRalphabeta/CD19-depleted allogeneic hematopoietic cell transplantation.

Many counts were recorded for this clonotype. Its recognized antigen is unknown. No much larger clone exists at a distance of one base, and base qualities are not known. Paper-wide results and their limitations: The apparently early recovery of alphabetaT-cell counts about two months after transplant reportedly depended on only several hundred rapidly expanded clones that came from non-depleted graft cells. The high TCRbeta diversity at day 60 in some patients was ascribed to recipient T cells and intrathymic progenitors that had survived conditioning. The frequencies of hyperexpanded clones fell over the following months, and after one year, T-cell counts and TCRbeta diversity were mostly attributed to newly produced T cells.

The method was PCR. The instrument given in TCRdb is Illumina HiSeq 2500. To normalize quantification of the TCRbeta repertoire, the TCR libraries were built with molecular barcoding that relied on unique molecular identifiers. Using fastp at Q25 and MiXCR, TCRdb reprocessed the public reads and kept productive beta chains. Records with the same CDR3 protein are collapsed into one entry carrying the most frequent genes and DNA. Within this sample are about 490,000 distinct CDR3 sequences, with about 10% of them counted one time only. The top ten hold approximately 2% of the sample. The sample's treatment or condition label is to be understood as: allogeneic hematopoietic cell transplantation with graft depleted of TCRalphabeta T cells and CD19 B cells. The children who served as transplant recipients had been given grafts of TCRalphabeta/CD19-depleted allogeneic hematopoietic cells. V loses 5 bases, J loses 2 bases, and the germline ends lie 6 bases apart. The CDR3 has 13 amino acids, counting the end cysteine and phenylalanine. The CDR3 DNA has 39 bases and is translated from base 1. From a lookup of the germline V gene (reference sequence), CDR1 and CDR2 are LNHNV and YYDKDF.

This chain joins TRBV15 to TRBJ2-2; the D gene is possibly TRBD1, with 5 bases matching. This receptor was taken from a child aged 2-15 years with inherited bone marrow failure, due to receive a stem cell transplant. This material consisted of PBMCs, taken before TCRalphabeta/CD19-depleted stem cell transplant. The CDR3 in this case is CATSWTNTGELFF. The DNA reads as follows: TGTGCCACCAGCTGGACAAACACCGGGGAGCTGTTTTTT.